These T cell receptor beta chains were read from a single sample in a study of cytomegalovirus exposure and HLA in healthy donors. Data came from immunoSEQ multiplex PCR; TCRdb stores just in-frame clones and leaves some out. The data hold fewer than 250,000 clones, with roughly 86% observed a single time. The sample taken for sequencing was PBMCs. The receptor source for this set is a young woman in good health and CMV-seronegative. The CDR3 runs from the conserved cysteine through the conserved F or W. The order of the fields is V gene, J gene, clone size, D gene, CDR3 protein, CDR3 DNA. A D gene is named only where the DNA matches it firmly. Rows may omit the clone size; those that give it use once, few, many or a size class.

V: TRBV6-1; J: TRBJ1-4; size: NA; D: NA; CDR3: CASSDRQSATNEKLFF; DNA: TGTGCCAGCAGTGACAGACAGTCCGCAACTAATGAAAAACTGTTTTTT
V: TRBV5-1; J: TRBJ2-1; size: NA; D: NA; CDR3: CASSLETGTHPYNEQFF; DNA: TGCGCCAGCAGCTTGGAAACTGGGACTCACCCCTACAATGAGCAGTTCTTC
V: TRBV11-2; J: TRBJ2-2; size: NA; D: TRBD2; CDR3: CASSSLAGGPYNTGELFF; DNA: TGTGCCAGCAGCTCTCTAGCGGGGGGGCCGTATAACACCGGGGAGCTGTTTTTT
V: TRBV2; J: TRBJ2-7; size: NA; D: NA; CDR3: CASREDEGYEQYF; DNA: TGTGCCAGCAGGGAGGACGAGGGCTACGAGCAGTACTTC
V: TRBV12-2; J: TRBJ2-1; size: NA; D: NA; CDR3: CASPWPPREGDEQFF; DNA: TGTGCAAGTCCCTGGCCCCCCCGGGAGGGGGATGAGCAGTTCTTC
V: TRBV5-1; J: TRBJ1-4; size: NA; D: NA; CDR3: CASSLGQQKATNEKLFF; DNA: TGCGCCAGCAGCTTGGGACAGCAGAAAGCAACTAATGAAAAACTGTTTTTT
V: TRBV18; J: TRBJ2-2; size: NA; D: NA; CDR3: CASSPPYTNTGELFF; DNA: TGTGCCAGCTCACCACCATACACGAACACCGGGGAGCTGTTTTTT
V: TRBV30; J: TRBJ1-3; size: NA; D: NA; CDR3: CAWSRGGFVLGNTIYF; DNA: TGTGCCTGGAGTAGGGGGGGATTCGTTTTGGGAAACACCATATATTTT
V: TRBV19; J: TRBJ2-2; size: NA; D: TRBD1; CDR3: CASSTSLTPDRGLDGELFF; DNA: TGTGCCAGTAGTACTTCTCTTACCCCGGACAGGGGGCTGGACGGGGAGCTGTTTTTT
V: TRBV5-6; J: TRBJ2-7; size: NA; D: TRBD2; CDR3: CASSLGRGGEQYF; DNA: TGTGCCAGCAGCTTGGGGCGGGGGGGCGAGCAGTACTTC
V: TRBV7-8; J: TRBJ1-2; size: NA; D: TRBD1; CDR3: CASSPTGALGYGYTF; DNA: TGTGCCAGCAGCCCGACAGGGGCTTTGGGCTATGGCTACACCTTC
V: TRBV6-5; J: TRBJ2-7; size: NA; D: TRBD1; CDR3: CASSYSGTASYEQYF; DNA: TGTGCCAGCAGTTACTCCGGGACAGCCTCCTACGAGCAGTACTTC
V: TRBV7-3; J: TRBJ2-6; size: NA; D: TRBD2; CDR3: CASSTTLAGDSPGANVLTF; DNA: TGTGCCAGCAGCACTACACTAGCGGGAGATTCCCCGGGGGCCAACGTCCTGACTTTC
V: TRBV27; J: TRBJ2-7; size: NA; D: TRBD2; CDR3: CASSLAGGLREQYF; DNA: TGTGCCAGCTCCCTAGCGGGAGGGCTAAGAGAGCAGTACTTC
V: TRBV7-2; J: TRBJ2-1; size: NA; D: NA; CDR3: CASSSTGSSYNEQFF; DNA: TGTGCCAGCAGCTCAACAGGGTCCTCCTACAATGAGCAGTTCTTC
V: TRBV30; J: TRBJ2-7; size: NA; D: NA; CDR3: CAWSVQGEADYEQYF; DNA: TGTGCCTGGAGTGTACAAGGGGAGGCGGACTACGAGCAGTACTTC
V: TRBV5-4; J: TRBJ2-1; size: NA; D: NA; CDR3: CASSSTVADSYNEQFF; DNA: TGTGCCAGCAGCTCCACCGTAGCGGACTCCTACAATGAGCAGTTCTTC
V: TRBV10-3; J: TRBJ2-7; size: NA; D: NA; CDR3: CAIKAGAYEQYF; DNA: TGTGCCATCAAGGCAGGGGCCTACGAGCAGTACTTC
V: TRBV14; J: TRBJ2-1; size: NA; D: TRBD1; CDR3: CASSQPGQGKRRPYNEQFF; DNA: TGTGCCAGCAGCCAACCGGGACAGGGGAAGCGCAGGCCCTACAATGAGCAGTTCTTC
V: TRBV30; J: TRBJ2-1; size: NA; D: TRBD2; CDR3: CAWSLAGSYNEQFF; DNA: TGTGCCTGGAGTCTAGCGGGCTCCTACAATGAGCAGTTCTTC
V: TRBV18; J: TRBJ2-7; size: NA; D: TRBD1; CDR3: CASSSGPGQGAYEQYF; DNA: TGTGCCAGCTCATCAGGACCGGGACAGGGGGCCTACGAGCAGTACTTC
V: TRBV5-4; J: TRBJ2-5; size: once; D: TRBD2; CDR3: CASSLRAGLQETQYF; DNA: TGTGCCAGCAGCTTGCGAGCGGGATTACAAGAGACCCAGTACTTC